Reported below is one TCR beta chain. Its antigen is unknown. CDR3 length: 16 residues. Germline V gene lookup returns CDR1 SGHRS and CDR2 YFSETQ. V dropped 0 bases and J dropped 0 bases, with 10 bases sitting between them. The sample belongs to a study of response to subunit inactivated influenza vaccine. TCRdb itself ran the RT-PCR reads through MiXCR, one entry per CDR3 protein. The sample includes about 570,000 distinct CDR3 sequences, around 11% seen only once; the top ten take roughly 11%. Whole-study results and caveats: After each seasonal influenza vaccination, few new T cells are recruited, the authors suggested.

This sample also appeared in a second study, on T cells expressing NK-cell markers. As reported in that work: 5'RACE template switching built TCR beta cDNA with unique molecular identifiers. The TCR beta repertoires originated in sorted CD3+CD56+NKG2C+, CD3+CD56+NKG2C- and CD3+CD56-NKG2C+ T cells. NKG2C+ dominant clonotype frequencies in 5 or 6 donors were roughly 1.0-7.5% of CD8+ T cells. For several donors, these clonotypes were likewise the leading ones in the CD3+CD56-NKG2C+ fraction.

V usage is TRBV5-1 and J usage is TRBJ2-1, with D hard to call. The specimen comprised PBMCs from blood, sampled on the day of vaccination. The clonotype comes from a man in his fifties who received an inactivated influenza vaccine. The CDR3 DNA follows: TGCGCCAGCAGCTTGGGCATCGTCAGCTCCTACAATGAGCAGTTCTTC. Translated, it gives CASSLGIVSSYNEQFF.